This TCR beta chain was captured by sequencing in a study of spatial heterogeneity in lung cancer. Study information: Raw reads contained each unique TCR and UMI combination more than ten times on average.

From germline, CDR1 is SGHTA and CDR2 FQGNSA. Trimming cost V 5 bases and J 5 bases, with 15 bases left between them. The length of the CDR3 is 14 residues. Within the sample, this clonotype is medium-sized. Unique molecular identifiers tagged every individual TCR cDNA molecule. TCRdb re-analysed the 5' RACE reads in MiXCR, keeping a single row per CDR3 protein. The table lists 3,000 to 4,500 distinct CDR3 sequences, 8.5% to 9% of them singletons. Noted time point: sample taken at primary tumor resection. Samples came from roughly 72 TRACERx patients with untreated early-stage lung cancer. Whole RNA was taken from tumor, nontumor lung or frozen PBMC; it was then sequenced unsorted.

The chain has TRBV7-2 and TRBJ2-5; tentatively, D is TRBD2 (7 bases). The receptor's source is a female donor with early-stage non-small cell lung cancer. The sample here was normal lung tissue next to the tumor, taken at surgery. This chain's CDR3 is CASSQGLGGETQYF. The CDR3 region has the DNA TGTGCCAGCAGCCAAGGACTAGGGGGGGAGACCCAGTACTTC.